This section outlines one T cell receptor beta chain sequence together with its context. Its target is not known. Generated by immunoSEQ multiplex PCR, the TCRdb table keeps only in-frame clones and is missing some. The sample comprises about 7,900 clones, around three quarters of which are singletons, and around 5% rests with the top ten. This CDR3 contains 16 residues. From germline, CDR1 is SGDLS and CDR2 YYNGEE. Trimming took 0 bases from V and 6 from J; bases not matched to a gene: 5. This sample is drawn from a study of T cell repertoires in ileal Crohn's disease. The wider study: Surgery for a complication: stricturing in approximately 60%, penetrating in 39%. Thiopurines (fewer than 12) or anti-TNF agents (about 19) were given postoperatively to about half. Notes on the study in general: Active smokers at surgery had more clonal expansions than non-smokers.

This rearrangement joins TRBV9 to TRBJ2-3; 12 bases are a match to TRBD2. Input material: ileal tissue. This TCR was sampled from an adult with Crohn's disease. CDR3 loop: CASSVDLAGGRDTQYF. CDR3 nucleotides: TGTGCCAGCAGCGTAGACCTAGCGGGAGGGAGGGATACGCAGTATTTT.